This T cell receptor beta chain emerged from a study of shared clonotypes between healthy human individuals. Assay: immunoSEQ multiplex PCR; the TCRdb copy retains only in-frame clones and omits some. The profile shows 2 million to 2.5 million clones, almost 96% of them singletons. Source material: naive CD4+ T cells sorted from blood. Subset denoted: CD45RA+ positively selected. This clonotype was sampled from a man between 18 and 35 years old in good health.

The CDR3: CSVPEDTQYF. CDR3 sequence (DNA): TGCAGCGTCCCCGAGGATACGCAGTATTTT. V and J are TRBV29-1 and TRBJ2-3, with D unresolved. CDR1 SQVTM and CDR2 ANQGSEA come from the germline V gene. Trimming shortened V by 6 bases and J by 6 bases, and 7 bases separated the two germline ends. The CDR3 totals 10 residues.